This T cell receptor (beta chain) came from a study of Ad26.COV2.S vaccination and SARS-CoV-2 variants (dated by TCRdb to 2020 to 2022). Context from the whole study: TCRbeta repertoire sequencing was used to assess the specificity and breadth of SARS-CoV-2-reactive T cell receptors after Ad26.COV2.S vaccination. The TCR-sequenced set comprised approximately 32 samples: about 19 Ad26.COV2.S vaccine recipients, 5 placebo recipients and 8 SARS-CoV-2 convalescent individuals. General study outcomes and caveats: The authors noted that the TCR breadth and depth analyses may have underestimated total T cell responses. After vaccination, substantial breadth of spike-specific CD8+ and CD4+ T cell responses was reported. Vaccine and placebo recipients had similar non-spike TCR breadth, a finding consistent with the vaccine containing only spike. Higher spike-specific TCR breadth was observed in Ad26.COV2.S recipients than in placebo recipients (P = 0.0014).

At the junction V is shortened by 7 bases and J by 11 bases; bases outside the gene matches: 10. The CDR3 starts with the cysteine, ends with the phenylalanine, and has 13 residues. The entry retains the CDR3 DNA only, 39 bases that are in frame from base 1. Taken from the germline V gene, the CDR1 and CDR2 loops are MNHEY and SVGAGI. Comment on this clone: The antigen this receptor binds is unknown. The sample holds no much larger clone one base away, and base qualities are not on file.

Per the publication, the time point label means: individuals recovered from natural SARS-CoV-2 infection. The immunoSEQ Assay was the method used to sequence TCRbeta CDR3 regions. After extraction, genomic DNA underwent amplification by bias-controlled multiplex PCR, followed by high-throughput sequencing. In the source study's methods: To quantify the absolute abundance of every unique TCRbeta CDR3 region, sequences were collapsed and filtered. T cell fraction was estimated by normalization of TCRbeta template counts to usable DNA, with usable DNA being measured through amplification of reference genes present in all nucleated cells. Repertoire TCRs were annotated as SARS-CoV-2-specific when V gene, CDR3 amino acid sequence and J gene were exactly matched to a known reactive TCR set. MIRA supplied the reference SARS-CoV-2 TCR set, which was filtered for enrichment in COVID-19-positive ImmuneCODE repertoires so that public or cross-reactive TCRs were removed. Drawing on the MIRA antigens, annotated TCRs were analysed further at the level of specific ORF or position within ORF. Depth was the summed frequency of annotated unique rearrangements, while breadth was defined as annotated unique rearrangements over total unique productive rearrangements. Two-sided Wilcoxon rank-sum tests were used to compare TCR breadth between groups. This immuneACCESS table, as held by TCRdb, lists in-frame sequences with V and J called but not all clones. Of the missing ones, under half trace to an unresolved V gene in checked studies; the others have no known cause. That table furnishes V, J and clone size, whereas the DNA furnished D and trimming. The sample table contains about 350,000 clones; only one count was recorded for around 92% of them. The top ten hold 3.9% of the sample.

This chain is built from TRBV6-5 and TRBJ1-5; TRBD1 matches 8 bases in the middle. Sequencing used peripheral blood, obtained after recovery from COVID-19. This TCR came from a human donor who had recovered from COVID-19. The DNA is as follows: TGTGCCAGCAAGGACAGGGCCGAAGGAGCCCAGCATTTT. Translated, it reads CASKDRAEGAQHF.